This TCR beta chain was sequenced for a study of early stage breast cancer tumors. Normal breast often needed roughly 95-310 mg of tissue for enough DNA. Some clones are missing from TCRdb's copy, which holds only in-frame ones; the method was immunoSEQ multiplex PCR. The repertoire consists of over 11,000 clones, with approximately 81% occurring once and the leading ten covering around 7.6%. Germline loops: CDR1 SGHRS, CDR2 YFSETQ. The CDR3 sequence is 14 residues long. The V segment lost 3 bases and the J segment 7 bases; nucleotides outside the gene matches: 4. The V gene is TRBV5-1, the J gene TRBJ2-2; TRBD1 matches at 9 bases. Input material: normal breast tissue next to the tumor. The TCR comes from a person between 45 and 65 years old with breast cancer. CDR3 sequence: CASSWRQGGGELFF. The CDR3 region has the DNA TGCGCCAGCAGCTGGAGACAGGGGGGCGGGGAGCTGTTTTTT.